The entry that follows covers one T cell receptor beta chain sequence. What antigen it recognizes has not been identified. The record has no base qualities; no much larger clone is one base away. V is pared back by 10 bases and J by 3 bases, with 21 bases lying between the germline termini. From its cysteine to its phenylalanine, the CDR3 spans 16 amino acids. Kept here is only the CDR3 DNA, which spans 48 bases and is read in frame from base 1. Looking up the germline V gene (reference sequence) yields CDR1 MNHEY and CDR2 SMNVEV. The data belong to a study of T cell responses to AZD1222 COVID-19 vaccine (dated by TCRdb to 2020 to 2023). At the level of the whole study: TCR sequencing was performed for roughly 250 trial participants, of whom about 200 were given two doses of AZD1222 and roughly 25 were given two doses of MenACWY control vaccine. Trial participants were enrolled by age into subgroups of 18-55, 56-69 and 70-plus years, and 148, 28 and 57 TCR-sequenced participants, respectively, were included in these subgroups.

Study-level results and caveats: Reportedly, almost half of the unique spike-specific TCRs recognized epitopes lying outside the regions that are mutated in the B.1.351 and B.1.1.7 variants. Conclusions about previously exposed vaccinees were limited because only six AZD1222 recipients were SARS-CoV-2 seropositive at baseline. Because no day 14 peak-response samples were available, repertoires were characterized only after the peak T cell response. Most participants were white British and females outnumbered males, and the authors suggested that clonal diversity may have been underestimated. The whole spike protein was spanned by vaccine-associated CD4 TCRs, and dominant responses were seen in regions 160-218 and 743-854. In the small 56-69-year group, the increase in depth fell short of significance, most likely because of low power. After two AZD1222 doses, both the breadth and the depth of spike-specific TCRs were significantly higher than at day 0 and than in MenACWY recipients.

The CDR3 regions of human TCRbeta chains were analyzed by immunosequencing. The original methods were these. Repertoire TCRs were checked for matches against a reference library of SARS-CoV-2-specific TCRs that had been generated using the MIRA antigen-specificity platform. Breadth meant the fraction of unique TCRs that were SARS-CoV-2-associated, whereas depth meant the fraction of total T cells that were SARS-CoV-2-associated. Using the MIRA data, every spike-specific TCR was mapped to the spike region that the TCR reacted to and assigned to either a CD4 or a CD8 class. Log10-transformed breadth and depth values were compared by one-way ANOVA with Sidak's multiple comparisons tests. Entries here come from immuneACCESS through TCRdb and include only in-frame sequences with V and J called. Some clones fail to appear in such tables; in the studies checked, an unresolved V gene covers under half of the shortfall, and the cause of the remainder is unknown. V, J and clone size were drawn from that table, and D and trimming were deduced from the DNA. The sample yields about 150,000 clones; roughly 90% were counted once. Of the sample, approximately 3.6% falls within the top ten clones.

Reading the label with the study, this specimen's time point is: about 28 days (+/-7) after the second vaccine dose. AZD1222 recipients whose second dose came at about 4 weeks and those whose second dose came at about 12 weeks were combined into one group, since spike-specific TCR depth and breadth did not differ between the two schedules. Vaccinee samples were obtained from the UK trials COV001 and COV002, which included a single-blind randomized controlled phase 2/3 trial of AZD1222 (ChAdOx1 nCoV-19) in healthy adults. For TCRbeta chain sequencing, PBMC samples from trial participants were taken at day 0 and at day 28 after the second dose.

The receptor was derived from an adult who received the AZD1222 COVID-19 vaccine. Sequencing used peripheral blood, obtained 28 days after the second AZD1222 dose. The chain couples TRBV27 to TRBJ2-2; 5 matching bases give a weak D call of TRBD1. The base sequence is TGTGCCACCAAGTGGTTCGGAAAAGGGGACACCGGGGAGCTGTTTTTT. Translated, it gives CATKWFGKGDTGELFF.